This TCR beta chain stems from a study of T-cell reconstitution after alpha-beta-depleted transplantation in children. Preparation of the TCRbeta library was carried out with unique molecular identifiers. TCRdb processed the PCR reads anew with MiXCR; each CDR3 protein has one entry. The profile shows 200,000 to 300,000 distinct CDR3 sequences, about 25% of them singletons. Comment on this clonotype: No antigen is known for it.

Study-wide results and caveats: At around two months after transplant, the alpha-beta T cells were reportedly derived from several hundred expanded clones that came from non-depleted graft cells. The study traced high day-60 TCRbeta diversity in some patients to surviving recipient T cells and thymic progenitors. Newly made T cells mostly supplied T-cell counts and diversity one year after transplant.

With V trimmed by 6 bases and J by 2 bases, 6 bases remained unmatched. Germline V gene lookup returns CDR1 SQVTM and CDR2 ANQGSEA. The CDR3 has 13 residues. The sample in question was PBMCs, obtained before TCRalphabeta/CD19-depleted stem cell transplant. The rearrangement uses TRBV29-1 and TRBJ2-5, with 7 bases that match TRBD1. The sequence derives from a girl aged 2 to 10 with Fanconi anemia, due to receive a stem cell transplant. CDR3 nucleotides: TGCAGCGTCCAGGGGGTGCTGCAAGAGACCCAGTACTTC. Protein sequence: CSVQGVLQETQYF.